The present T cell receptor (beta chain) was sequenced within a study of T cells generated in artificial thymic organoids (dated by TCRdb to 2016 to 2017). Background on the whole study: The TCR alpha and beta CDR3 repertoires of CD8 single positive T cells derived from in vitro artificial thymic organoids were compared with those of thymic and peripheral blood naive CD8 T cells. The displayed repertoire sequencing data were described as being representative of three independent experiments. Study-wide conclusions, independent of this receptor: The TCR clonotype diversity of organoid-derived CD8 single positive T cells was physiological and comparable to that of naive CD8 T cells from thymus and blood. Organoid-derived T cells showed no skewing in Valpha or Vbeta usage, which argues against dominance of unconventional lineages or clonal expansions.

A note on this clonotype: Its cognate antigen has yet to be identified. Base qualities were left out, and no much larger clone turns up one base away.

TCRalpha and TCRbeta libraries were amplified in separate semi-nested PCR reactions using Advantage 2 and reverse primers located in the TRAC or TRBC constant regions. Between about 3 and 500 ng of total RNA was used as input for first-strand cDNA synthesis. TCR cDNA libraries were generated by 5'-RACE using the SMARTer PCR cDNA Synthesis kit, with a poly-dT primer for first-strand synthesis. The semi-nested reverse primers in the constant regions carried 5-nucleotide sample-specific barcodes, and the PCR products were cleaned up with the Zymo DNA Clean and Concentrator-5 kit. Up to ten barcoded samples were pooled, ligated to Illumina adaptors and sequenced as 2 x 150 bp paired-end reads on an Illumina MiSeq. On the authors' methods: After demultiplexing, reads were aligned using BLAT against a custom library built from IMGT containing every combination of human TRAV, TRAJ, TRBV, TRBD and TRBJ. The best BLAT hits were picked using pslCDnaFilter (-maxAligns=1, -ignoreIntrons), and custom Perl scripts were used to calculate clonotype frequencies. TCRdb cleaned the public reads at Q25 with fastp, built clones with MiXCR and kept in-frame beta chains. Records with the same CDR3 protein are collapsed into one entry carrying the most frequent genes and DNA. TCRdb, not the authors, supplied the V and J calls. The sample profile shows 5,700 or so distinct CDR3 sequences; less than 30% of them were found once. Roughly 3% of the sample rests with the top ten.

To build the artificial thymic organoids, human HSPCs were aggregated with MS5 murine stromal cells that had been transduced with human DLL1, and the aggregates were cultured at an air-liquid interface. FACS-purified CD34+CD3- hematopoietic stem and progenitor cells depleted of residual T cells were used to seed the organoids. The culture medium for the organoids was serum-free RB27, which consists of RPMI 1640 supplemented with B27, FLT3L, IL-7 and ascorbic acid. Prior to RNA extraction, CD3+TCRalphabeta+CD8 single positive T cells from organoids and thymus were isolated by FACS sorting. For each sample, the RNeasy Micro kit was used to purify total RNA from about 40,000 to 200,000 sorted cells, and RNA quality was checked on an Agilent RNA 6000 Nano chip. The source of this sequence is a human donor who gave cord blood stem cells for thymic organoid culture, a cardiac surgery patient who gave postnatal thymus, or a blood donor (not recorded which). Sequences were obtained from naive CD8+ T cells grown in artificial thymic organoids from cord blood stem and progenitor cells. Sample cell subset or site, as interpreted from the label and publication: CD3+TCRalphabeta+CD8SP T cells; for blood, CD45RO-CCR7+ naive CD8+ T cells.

In nucleotide form, the sequence is TGTGCCAGCTCACTTCCCGGGACTAGGGGCGAGCAGTACTTC. It specifies CASSLPGTRGEQYF. The chain links TRBV18 with TRBJ2-7; TRBD2 fits 8 bases in the junction. The germline V and J ends show losses of 4 bases and 6 bases respectively, and no gene match explains 8 bases of the junction. CDR1 and CDR2, looked up from the germline V gene, are KGHSH and LQKENI. From the cysteine up to the phenylalanine, the CDR3 has a length of 14 residues. The kept DNA is CDR3 alone, 42 bases in frame from the first base.